One and the same sample provided the 31 T cell receptor beta chains below, sequenced in a study of Ad26.COV2.S vaccination and SARS-CoV-2 variants (dated by TCRdb to the early 2020s). The sample's treatment or condition label, decoded: about 20 received Ad26.COV2.S at low or high dose, single or two shots; about 5 received placebo; per-sample allocation not given. Repertoires of vaccine and placebo recipients were sequenced from samples taken on day 63 after the first injection. Libraries were constructed by the immunoSEQ multiplex PCR assay. The source is immuneACCESS, and TCRdb retained only in-frame sequences with V and J called. Part of the clones is not carried over; for the studies checked, unresolved V genes explain less than half of this, and the remainder is unexplained. For this sample there are about 390,000 clones; about 90% appear just once. The ten largest clones capture 1.5% to 2% of the sample.

Sequencing was performed on peripheral blood, taken in a trial of Ad26.COV2.S vaccine versus placebo. These receptors came from a person aged 18 to 65 who received the Ad26.COV2.S COVID-19 vaccine or a placebo.

The chain uses TRBV28 and TRBJ2-7; D is perhaps TRBD1 (5 bases). Trimming cost V 7 bases and J 0 bases, with 10 bases left between them. Germline CDR1 and CDR2: MDHEN and SYDVKM. The CDR3 is made up of 13 amino acids. The CDR3 nucleotides read TGTGCCAGCATCTCTGGGGCCTCCTACGAGCAGTACTTC. Encoded protein: CASISGASYEQYF.

This clone appeared a single time. V is TRBV5-1 and J is TRBJ1-2; D may be TRBD1 (6 bases). Trimming cost V 4 bases and J 4 bases, with 8 bases left between them. This CDR3 comprises 12 residues. The germline CDR1 and CDR2 sequences are SGHRS and YFSETQ. The CDR3 coding sequence is TGCGCCAGCAGCGTAGGGGGCTATGGCTACACCTTC. Translating it yields CASSVGGYGYTF.

This chain connects TRBV7-8 to TRBJ2-7; TRBD1 matches 7 bases. From germline, CDR1 is SGHVS and CDR2 FQNEAQ. Trimming at V came to 4 bases and at J to 4 bases, leaving 10 bases not matched to a gene. The CDR3 has 15 residues. Here the CDR3 reads CASSSARGMVYEQYF. CDR3 in DNA: TGTGCCAGCAGCTCGGCCAGGGGGATGGTGTACGAGCAGTACTTC.

V is TRBV12-3 or TRBV12-4 and J is TRBJ2-1; D gene uncertain. The germline V and J ends were trimmed by 5 bases and 9 bases, with 8 bases remaining between them. CDR3 length: 11 residues. The DNA of the CDR3 is TGTGCCAGCAGTGAGCCCGGTGAGCAGTTCTTC. Residues: CASSEPGEQFF.

V and J are TRBV7-6 and TRBJ2-1; a possible D gene is TRBD1 (6 bases). The CDR3 spans 17 residues. CDR1 and CDR2 (germline): SGHVS, FNYEAQ. Deletions cut 5 bases from V and 4 bases from J, with 21 bases between. In nucleotides, the CDR3 is TGTGCCAGCAGCCAACCCGCCGGGACACTCGATTACAATGAGCAGTTCTTC. It encodes CASSQPAGTLDYNEQFF.

V usage is TRBV29-1 and J usage is TRBJ2-7, with 11 bases fitting TRBD1. The CDR3 loop spans 14 amino acids. With 5 bases clipped from V and 0 bases from J, the junction kept 3 bases outside the gene matches. Looked up from germline, CDR1 is SQVTM and CDR2 is ANQGSEA. CDR3 bases: TGCAGCGTTTCCGGGACAGGGGGCTCCTACGAGCAGTACTTC. Protein: CSVSGTGGSYEQYF.

The rearrangement uses TRBV6-2 or TRBV6-3 and TRBJ1-1, with D possibly being TRBD1 (6 bases). Germline CDR1 MNHEY, CDR2 SVGEGT. CDR3 length equals 15 residues. V dropped 5 bases and J dropped 0 bases, with 13 bases sitting between them. The CDR3 bases are TGTGCCAGCAGTCGACAGGCTCCGATGAACACTGAAGCTTTCTTT. Protein: CASSRQAPMNTEAFF.

This chain joins TRBV7-9 and TRBJ1-5; the D is unclear. CDR1 SEHNR and CDR2 FQNEAQ come from the germline V gene (reference sequence). The CDR3 is 13 amino acids. Trimming left V 5 bases short and J 0 bases short, with 5 bases between. DNA for the CDR3: TGTGCCAGCAGCCAAATTAGCAATCAGCCCCAGCATTTT. It yields the protein CASSQISNQPQHF. Based on the CDR3 plus reference TRBV7-9 and TRBJ1-5, the full variable domain is DTGVSQNPRHKITKRGQNVTFRCDPISEHNRLYWYRQTLGQGPEFLTYFQNEAQLEKSRLLSDRFSAERPKGSFSTLEIQRTEQGDSAMYLCASSQISNQPQHFGDGTRLSIL.

V usage is TRBV6-5 and J usage is TRBJ2-2, with D maybe TRBD1 (5 bases). Looked up from germline, CDR1 is MNHEY and CDR2 is SVGAGI. The CDR3 spans 13 residues. The ends were cut back, 8 bases at V and 2 bases at J, with 9 bases in the middle. The CDR3 here is CASEGVNTGELFF. CDR3 nucleotide sequence: TGTGCCAGCGAAGGGGTTAACACCGGGGAGCTGTTTTTT.

J is TRBJ2-7 and V is TRBV7-2; no clear D. Trimming pared 7 bases from V and 7 bases from J, leaving 14 bases between. Germline lookup yields CDR1 SGHTA and CDR2 FQGNSA. The CDR3 loop spans 12 amino acids. CDR3 bases: TGTGCCAGCACCAAAGACCCGTTAGAGCAGTACTTC. The encoded protein is CASTKDPLEQYF.

The chain is built from TRBV19 and TRBJ2-7, with a possible D match to TRBD2 (5 bases). Trimming removed 3 bases at V and 6 bases at J, with 9 bases between. The CDR3 extends over 12 amino acids. Germline V gives CDR1 LNHDA, CDR2 SQIVND (reference sequence). The DNA of the CDR3 is TGTGCCAGTAGTATCTACAGCGGCGAGCAGTACTTC. Amino acid sequence: CASSIYSGEQYF.

This chain uses TRBV9 with TRBJ2-7; 7 bases map to TRBD2. Per germline, CDR1 SGDLS and CDR2 YYNGEE. CDR3 length equals 16 residues. Trimming at V came to 2 bases and at J to 0 bases, leaving 8 bases not matched to a gene. The CDR3 loop reads CASSVTTGGNSYEQYF. DNA for the CDR3: TGTGCCAGCAGCGTGACCACCGGGGGGAACTCCTACGAGCAGTACTTC.

The chain joins TRBV18 to TRBJ1-6; D ambiguous. V was cut by 3 bases and J by 7 bases, with 16 bases left in between. Germline CDR1 KGHSH, CDR2 LQKENI. The CDR3 is 16 residues long. Written as DNA, the CDR3 is TGTGCCAGCTCACCTGCCCGGGCCACTAGGAATTCACCCCTCCACTTT. This sequence encodes CASSPARATRNSPLHF.

This chain uses TRBV19 with TRBJ1-1; D gene unclear. The V gene lost 1 base and the J gene lost 6 bases, with 12 bases spanning the gap. Germline V CDR1 and CDR2: LNHDA, SQIVND (reference sequence). The CDR3 has 14 residues. The CDR3 bases are TGTGCCAGTAGTATAGGAACGGTATTGGCTGAAGCTTTCTTT. Translated, it gives CASSIGTVLAEAFF.

About this clone: The junction and the germline gene differ at one end; a read error may be behind it. CDR3 sequence (DNA): TGTGCCAGCAGCCTATACAGGGGAACGGCCCTCTTT. It translates to CASSLYRGTALF. The chain recombines TRBV5-6 with TRBJ1-1, with TRBD1 matching over 7 bases. The germline V gene has CDR1 SGHDT and CDR2 YYEEEE. The CDR3 runs to 12 residues.

The table lists this clone with a few counts. The CDR3 DNA is TGTGCCAGCAGGTCGACAGGGCTCCCTGAAGCTTTCTTT. As protein: CASRSTGLPEAFF. The V call is TRBV27, the J call TRBJ1-1, with 7 positions matching TRBD1. In germline, CDR1 is MNHEY, CDR2 SMNVEV (reference sequence). V gave up 6 bases and J gave up 6 bases; unmatched junction bases: 7. This CDR3 has 13 residues.

CDR3 in amino acids: CASSAAGTGGSPLHF. The CDR3 bases are TGTGCCAGCAGCGCGGCCGGGACAGGGGGTTCACCCCTCCACTTT. V usage is TRBV5-4 and J usage is TRBJ1-6, with 11 bases matching TRBD1. After removal of 4 bases from V and 9 bases from J, the junction contained 6 bases not matched to a gene. Germline V gene sequence: CDR1 SGHNT, CDR2 YYREEE (reference sequence). The CDR3 runs 15 residues.

This chain links TRBV20-1 with TRBJ2-3, with 14 bases lining up with TRBD2. The germline V gene encodes CDR1 DFQATT and CDR2 SNEGSKA (reference sequence). V lost 3 bases and J lost 1; bases outside the gene matches: 9. CDR3 size: 18 residues. In DNA form, the CDR3 reads TGCAGTGCTAGTCGGTCGGGACTAGCGGGGGCCGGCACAGATACGCAGTATTTT. Translating it yields CSASRSGLAGAGTDTQYF.

The chain uses TRBV7-8 and TRBJ1-4; 11 positions match TRBD1. The CDR3 covers 14 residues. Per germline, CDR1 SGHVS and CDR2 FQNEAQ. V was clipped by 8 bases and J by 10 bases; unmatched bases: 9. The CDR3 region is CASEPRDRGGKLFF. The CDR3 bases are TGTGCCAGCGAACCCCGGGACAGGGGGGGAAAACTGTTTTTT.

In its sample, this clone was seen once. The chain links TRBV9 to TRBJ1-5, with TRBD1 identical over 11 bases. This CDR3 contains 15 residues. V lost 4 bases and J lost 6; bases outside the gene matches: 6. Germline V gene lookup returns CDR1 SGDLS and CDR2 YYNGEE. Written as DNA, the CDR3 is TGTGCCAGCAGCTCCGGGACAGGGGGAATTCAGCCCCAGCATTTT. Encoded protein: CASSSGTGGIQPQHF.

The rearrangement uses TRBV11-2 and TRBJ1-2, with D possibly being TRBD1 (5 bases). V was clipped by 2 bases and J by 7 bases, with 14 bases between them. The CDR3 covers 14 residues. CDR1 SGHAT and CDR2 FQNNGV come from the germline V gene. The CDR3 is CASSLFGGGRGYTF. The CDR3, as DNA: TGTGCCAGCAGCTTATTCGGGGGGGGTCGTGGCTACACCTTC.

This sequence joins TRBV19 and TRBJ2-7; no clear D. This CDR3 is built from 14 residues. Looked up from germline, CDR1 is LNHDA and CDR2 is SQIVND (reference sequence). V lost 1 base to trimming and J lost 3 bases, with 10 bases between them. CDR3 nucleotides: TGTGCCAGTAGTATAGGGGGAATCGTCTACGAGCAGTACTTC. It translates to CASSIGGIVYEQYF.

The V gene is TRBV3-1 (or the pseudogene TRBV3-2), the J gene TRBJ1-1; unclear D gene. Trimming removed 0 bases at V and 4 bases at J, with 21 bases between. The CDR3 spans 18 residues. CDR1 is LGHDT and CDR2 is YNNKEL in the germline V gene (reference sequence). DNA of the CDR3: TGTGCCAGCAGCCAAGAATTTAGGCGGGGTGATGGCCGCACTGAAGCTTTCTTT. Amino acids: CASSQEFRRGDGRTEAFF.

J is TRBJ2-1 and V is TRBV9; 9 positions match TRBD2. Germline V gene sequence: CDR1 SGDLS, CDR2 YYNGEE. Germline trimming cut 2 bases from V and 7 bases from J; bases unmatched to any gene: 10. CDR3 length: 16 amino acids. The CDR3 reads CASSVRLAGGPNEQFF. The CDR3 coding sequence is TGTGCCAGCAGCGTTAGGCTTGCGGGGGGGCCTAATGAGCAGTTCTTC.

The J gene is TRBJ2-3, the V gene TRBV9; D is ambiguous. The CDR3 is made up of 13 amino acids. Germline CDR1 SGDLS, CDR2 YYNGEE. The V end lost 0 bases, the J end lost 6 bases, and 8 bases lay between the germline ends. This chain's CDR3 is CASSVAPGDTQYF. The CDR3, as DNA: TGTGCCAGCAGCGTAGCCCCCGGGGATACGCAGTATTTT.

The rearrangement links TRBV24-1 to TRBJ2-1, with 7 bases fitting TRBD2. Germline-derived CDR1 and CDR2 are KGHDR and SFDVKD. This CDR3 has 16 amino acids. V shed 6 bases, J shed 0 bases, and the junction held 7 bases outside the gene matches. The CDR3: CATSFGRASSYNEQFF. The CDR3 region has the DNA TGTGCCACCAGTTTTGGGAGGGCCAGCTCCTACAATGAGCAGTTCTTC.

V gene TRBV9 combines with J gene TRBJ2-5; 7 nucleotides align to TRBD2. The germline V gene encodes CDR1 SGDLS and CDR2 YYNGEE. CDR3 size: 14 residues. Trimming at V came to 4 bases and at J to 1 base, leaving 4 bases not matched to a gene. CDR3: CASSTGGLQETQYF. As DNA, the CDR3 is TGTGCCAGCAGCACGGGGGGACTCCAAGAGACCCAGTACTTC.

This clone was detected once. The chain joins TRBV27 to TRBJ2-7; 8 bases agree with TRBD2. The germline V gene encodes CDR1 MNHEY and CDR2 SMNVEV (reference sequence). The CDR3 consists of 13 residues. V shed 8 bases and J 5 bases; nucleotides not matched to a gene: 8. The CDR3 spells CASRPRGGHEQYF. CDR3 DNA: TGTGCCAGCCGGCCGCGCGGGGGGCACGAGCAGTACTTC.

The chain uses TRBV5-1 and TRBJ2-1, with 7 bases that match TRBD1. This CDR3 is 15 amino acids long. The germline gives CDR1 SGHRS, CDR2 YFSETQ. The J segment lost 8 bases and the V segment lost 0 bases, leaving 8 bases of the junction unmatched. This chain's CDR3 is CASSLDSARGHEQFF. CDR3 bases: TGCGCCAGCAGCTTGGACTCTGCGAGGGGGCATGAGCAGTTCTTC.

The chain couples TRBV10-3 to TRBJ2-7; the match to TRBD1 covers 9 bases. This CDR3 contains 16 residues. The junction had 8 bases not matched to a gene; V was cut back by 3 bases and J by 2 bases. Looked up from germline, CDR1 is ENHRY and CDR2 is SYGVKD. The CDR3 region has the DNA TGTGCCATCAGTGATACCGGACAGGGGTACACCTACGAGCAGTACTTC. Translation: CAISDTGQGYTYEQYF.

The CDR3 reads CASSKPGQQETQYF. The CDR3 DNA follows: TGCGCCAGCAGCAAACCGGGACAGCAAGAGACCCAGTACTTC. J is TRBJ2-5 and V is TRBV5-1, with 7 bases identical to TRBD1. V shed 4 bases and J 2 bases; nucleotides not matched to a gene: 5. The CDR3 is 14 residues long. Germline values: CDR1 SGHRS, CDR2 YFSETQ. Full variable domain (outside the CDR3, taken from reference TRBV5-1 and TRBJ2-5): KAGVTQTPRYLIKTRGQQVTLSCSPISGHRSVSWYQQTPGQGLQFLFEYFSETQRNKGNFPGRFSGRQFSNSRSEMNVSTLELGDSALYLCASSKPGQQETQYFGPGTRLLVL.